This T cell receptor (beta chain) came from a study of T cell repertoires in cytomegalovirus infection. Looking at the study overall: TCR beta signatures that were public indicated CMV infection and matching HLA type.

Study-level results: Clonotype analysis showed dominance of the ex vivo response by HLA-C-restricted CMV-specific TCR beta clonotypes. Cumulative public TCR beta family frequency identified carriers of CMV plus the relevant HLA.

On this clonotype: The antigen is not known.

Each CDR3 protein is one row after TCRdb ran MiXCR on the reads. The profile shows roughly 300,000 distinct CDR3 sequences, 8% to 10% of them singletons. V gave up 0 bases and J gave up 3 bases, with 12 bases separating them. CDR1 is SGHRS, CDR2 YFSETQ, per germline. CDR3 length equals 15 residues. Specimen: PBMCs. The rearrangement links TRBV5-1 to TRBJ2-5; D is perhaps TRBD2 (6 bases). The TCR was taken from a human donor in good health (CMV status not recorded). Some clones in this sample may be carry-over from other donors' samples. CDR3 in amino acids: CASSLGPRGEETQYF. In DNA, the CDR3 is TGCGCCAGCAGCTTGGGACCGCGGGGAGAAGAGACCCAGTACTTC.